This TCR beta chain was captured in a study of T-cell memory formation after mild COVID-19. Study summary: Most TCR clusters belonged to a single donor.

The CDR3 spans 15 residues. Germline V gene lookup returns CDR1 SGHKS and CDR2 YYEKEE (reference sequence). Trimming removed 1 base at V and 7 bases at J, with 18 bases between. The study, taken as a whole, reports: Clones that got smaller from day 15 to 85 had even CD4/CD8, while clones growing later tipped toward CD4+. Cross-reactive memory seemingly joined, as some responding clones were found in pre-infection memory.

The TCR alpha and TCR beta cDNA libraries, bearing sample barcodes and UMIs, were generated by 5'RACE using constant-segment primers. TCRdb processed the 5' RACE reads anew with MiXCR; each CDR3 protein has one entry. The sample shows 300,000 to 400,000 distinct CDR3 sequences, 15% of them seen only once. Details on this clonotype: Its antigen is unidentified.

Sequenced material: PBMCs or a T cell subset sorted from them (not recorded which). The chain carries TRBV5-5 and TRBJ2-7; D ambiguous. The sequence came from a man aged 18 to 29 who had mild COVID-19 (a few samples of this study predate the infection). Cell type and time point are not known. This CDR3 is CASSLQRRPVGEQYF. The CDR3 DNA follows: TGTGCCAGCAGCTTGCAACGGAGACCGGTGGGAGAGCAGTACTTC.